Described below is a single T cell receptor beta chain sequence and its context. This clonotype was seen more than once but under ten times. This receptor's antigen is unknown. No base-level quality is on record; no much larger clone is a single base apart. Library construction relied on PCR. TCRdb shows the sequencer as Illumina HiSeq 2500. Molecular barcoding was employed in the preparation of TCR libraries, with unique molecular identifiers being used to normalize TCRbeta repertoire quantification. TCRdb redid the processing of the public reads, applying fastp at Q25 and MiXCR, and retained in-frame beta chains. CDR3 protein duplicates are merged, each entry listing the most common genes and DNA. This sample is represented by about a million distinct CDR3 sequences; about 30% of them were singletons. About 28% of the sample lies in the top ten. Interpreted using the paper, the treatment or condition label stands for: allogeneic hematopoietic cell transplantation with graft depleted of TCRalphabeta T cells and CD19 B cells. The children who served as transplant recipients had been given grafts of TCRalphabeta/CD19-depleted allogeneic hematopoietic cells.

These data come from a study of T-cell reconstitution after alpha-beta-depleted transplantation in children (dated by TCRdb to 2016 to 2017). Turning to the overall study: Using TCR repertoire profiling, the study followed T-cell immune reconstitution in a quantitative way in children after TCRalphabeta/CD19-depleted allogeneic hematopoietic cell transplantation. What the work shows at the level of the full study, not this receptor alone: In some patients, the high TCRbeta diversity seen at day 60 was put down to recipient T cells and intrathymic progenitors that had survived conditioning. Over subsequent months, a decline in hyperexpanded clone frequencies was noted, and after one year, T-cell counts and TCRbeta diversity were mostly ascribed to newly produced T cells. About two months after transplant, the apparently early recovery of alphabetaT-cell counts reportedly depended on just several hundred clones that had expanded rapidly and came from non-depleted graft cells.

The CDR3 contains 14 residues, cysteine and phenylalanine counted. Of the read, only the CDR3 DNA is kept; its 42 bases are in frame from base 1. The germline V gene (reference sequence) provides CDR1 GTSNPN and CDR2 SVGIG. Trimming removed 4 bases from V and 2 bases from J, leaving 15 bases between the germline ends. Rearrangement joined TRBV30 to TRBJ2-7; no D gene call is confident. This clonotype was obtained from a boy less than two years old who had a stem cell transplant for SCID, so the T cells may come from the graft donor. The sequenced sample was PBMCs, mostly from graft donor cells, obtained 360 days after TCRalphabeta/CD19-depleted stem cell transplant. The nucleotides read TGTGCCTGGACTTTAGGGCAGATAACCTACGAGCAGTACTTC. Its product reads: CAWTLGQITYEQYF.